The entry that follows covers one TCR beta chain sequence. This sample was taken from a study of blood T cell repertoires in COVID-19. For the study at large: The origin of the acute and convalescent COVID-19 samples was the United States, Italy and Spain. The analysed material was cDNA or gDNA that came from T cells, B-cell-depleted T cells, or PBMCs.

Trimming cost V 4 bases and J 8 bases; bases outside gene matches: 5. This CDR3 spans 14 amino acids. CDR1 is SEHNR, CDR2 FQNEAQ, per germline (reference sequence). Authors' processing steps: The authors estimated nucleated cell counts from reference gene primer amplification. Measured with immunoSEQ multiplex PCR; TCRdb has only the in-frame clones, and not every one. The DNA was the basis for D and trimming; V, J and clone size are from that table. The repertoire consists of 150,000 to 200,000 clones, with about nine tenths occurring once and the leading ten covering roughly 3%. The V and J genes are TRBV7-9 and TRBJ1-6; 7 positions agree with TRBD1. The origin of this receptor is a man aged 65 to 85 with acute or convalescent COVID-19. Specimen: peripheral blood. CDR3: CASSSQGTDSPLHF. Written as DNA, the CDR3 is TGTGCCAGCAGCTCACAGGGGACAGATTCACCCCTCCACTTT.